This T cell receptor (beta chain) emerged from a study of blood T cell repertoires in COVID-19. As for the study in general: Whether acute or convalescent, the COVID-19 samples came from the United States, Italy and Spain.

CDR3 length: 18 amino acids. V lost 0 bases to trimming and J lost 0 bases; unmatched junction nucleotides: 10. Germline CDR1 is SGHDN and CDR2 is FVKESK. Original processing notes: Estimation of nucleated cell counts relied on the amplification of reference gene primers. Repertoires were generated with immunoSEQ multiplex PCR, while TCRdb's copy carries only in-frame clones and drops some. That table is the source of V, J and clone size, and D and trimming were worked out from the DNA. The table includes fewer than 95,000 clones, around 88% detected once. This sequence originates from a woman aged 80 or over with acute or convalescent COVID-19. The chain links TRBV14 to TRBJ2-7, with 8 bases lining up with TRBD1. The sample was peripheral blood. For the CDR3, the DNA is TGTGCCAGCAGCCAAGATATAGGGCGTGGACAGGGCTCCTACGAGCAGTACTTC. Protein: CASSQDIGRGQGSYEQYF.